This T cell receptor beta chain came from a study of CD8+ T cells in alopecia areata. Collected material from alopecia areata patients comprised lesional scalp punch biopsies and peripheral blood. Only a few counts were recorded for this clone. RNA extraction was followed by reverse transcription into cDNA, which acted as the sequencing template. Profiled with immunoSEQ multiplex PCR; TCRdb holds only in-frame clones, not every one. Of hundreds of thousands of clones in the sample, 50% to 60% are singletons; the top ten hold approximately 0.44%. Per germline, CDR1 SQVTM and CDR2 ANQGSEA. V shed 4 bases, J shed 2 bases, and the junction held 3 bases outside the gene matches. The CDR3 runs to 14 residues.

The sample was CD4+ T cells sorted from blood, taken at week 0. The receptor comes from a human donor with alopecia areata. The chain carries TRBV29-1 and TRBJ2-2, with TRBD1 matching 8 bases. The CDR3 DNA follows: TGCAGCGTTGCTCAGGGGGCAAACACCGGGGAGCTGTTTTTT. Translating it yields CSVAQGANTGELFF.